Below, 28 T cell receptor beta chains from the same sample are listed, as sequenced in a study of T cells in pancreatic ductal adenocarcinoma. Measured with immunoSEQ multiplex PCR; TCRdb has only the in-frame clones, and not every one. This sample carries some 10,000 clones, 85% to 90% of them seen once, and the ten largest clones take around 3.3%. The selected patients with pancreatic ductal adenocarcinoma had surgery but no neoadjuvant therapy. Sequencing was done on a sample of PBMCs. All receptors derive from a human donor with pancreatic ductal adenocarcinoma.

The chain uses TRBV27 and TRBJ2-2; TRBD1 aligns across 7 bases. Germline CDR1 reads MNHEY; CDR2 reads SMNVEV (reference sequence). The CDR3 runs 14 residues. Germline trimming cut 2 bases from V and 6 bases from J; bases unmatched to any gene: 3. CDR3 in DNA: TGTGCCAGCAGTTTAAACAGGGGCGCCGGGGAGCTGTTTTTT. Its translation is CASSLNRGAGELFF.

The chain joins TRBV7-2 to TRBJ1-2, with 8 bases matching TRBD1. Germline V gene data show CDR1 as SGHTA and CDR2 as FQGNSA. The length of the CDR3 is 16 residues. Trimming took 5 bases from V and 8 from J; bases not matched to a gene: 16. The CDR3 loop is CASSQANRGSSYGYTF. CDR3 bases: TGTGCCAGCAGCCAAGCCAACAGGGGGAGCTCATACGGCTACACCTTC. The whole variable domain, remainder taken from reference TRBV7-2 and TRBJ1-2, is GAGVSQSPSNKVTEKGKDVELRCDPISGHTALYWYRQSLGQGLEFLIYFQGNSAPDKSGLPSDRFSAERTGGSVSTLTIQRTQQEDSAVYLCASSQANRGSSYGYTFGSGTRLTVV.

Regarding this clone: This likely comes from a read error, as the CDR3 has no conserved phenylalanine or tryptophan at its end. The chain employs TRBV28 and TRBJ2-7, with D possibly matching TRBD2 (5 bases). V shed 4 bases and J shed 3 bases, with 16 bases lying between them. CDR1 MDHEN and CDR2 SYDVKM come from the germline V gene. This CDR3 region has 15 residues. CDR3 loop: CASSSPILEFYEQYL. CDR3 sequence (DNA): TGTGCCAGCAGTTCCCCTATACTAGAGTTCTACGAGCAGTACCTC.

Only one count was recorded for this clone. The chain combines TRBV30 with TRBJ1-5, with 7 bases matching TRBD1. After removal of 0 bases from V and 7 bases from J, the junction contained 6 bases not matched to a gene. CDR1 is GTSNPN, CDR2 SVGIG, per germline (reference sequence). The CDR3 spans 14 residues. This CDR3 reads CAWSVRGGRQPQHF. CDR3 nucleotide sequence: TGTGCCTGGAGTGTACGAGGGGGCAGGCAGCCCCAGCATTTT.

This clone came up once. The J gene is TRBJ1-4, the V gene TRBV5-1; D remains unclear. With 5 bases removed from V and 5 bases from J, the gap between germline ends came to 10 bases. The V gene's germline CDR1 is SGHRS and CDR2 YFSETQ. The CDR3 is made up of 13 amino acids. The DNA for the CDR3 is TGCGCCAGCAGGGTTAAGCTCAATGAAAAACTGTTTTTT. Its protein is CASRVKLNEKLFF.

This CDR3 is CASSQDPASASNTGELFF. CDR3 bases: TGTGCCAGCAGCCAAGATCCGGCTAGCGCCTCGAACACCGGGGAGCTGTTTTTT. This sequence joins TRBV4-2 and TRBJ2-2; D might be TRBD2 (6 bases). CDR3 length equals 18 residues. Trimming removed 0 bases at V and 0 bases at J, with 14 bases between. Germline CDR1 reads LGHNA; CDR2 reads YNFKEQ.

The V and J genes are TRBV7-9 and TRBJ2-1, with 7 nucleotides matching TRBD1. The CDR3 length is 16 residues. V shed 0 bases, J shed 6 bases, and the junction held 8 bases outside the gene matches. Germline-derived CDR1 and CDR2 are SEHNR and FQNEAQ (reference sequence). CDR3 DNA sequence: TGTGCCAGCAGCTTAGCGCCCCTAGGACAGGCCAATGAGCAGTTCTTC. Its protein product is CASSLAPLGQANEQFF.

This sequence joins TRBV25-1 and TRBJ2-3, with a possible D match to TRBD2 (7 bases). Germline V lookup: CDR1 MGHDK, CDR2 SYGVNS. The CDR3 consists of 16 residues. Between the trimmed V and J ends, which lost 1 base and 3 bases, there was a span of 14 bases. Written as DNA, the CDR3 is TGTGCCAGCAGTGAATTGGGGGGGCGCGAGACAGATACGCAGTATTTT. Translated, it gives CASSELGGRETDTQYF. Full variable domain (remainder filled in from reference TRBV25-1 and TRBJ2-3): EADIYQTPRYLVIGTGKKITLECSQTMGHDKMYWYQQDPGMELHLIHYSYGVNSTEKGDLSSESTVSRIRTEHFPLTLESARPSHTSQYLCASSELGGRETDTQYFGPGTRLTVL.

This chain links TRBV4-2 with TRBJ2-2; 11 nucleotides match TRBD2. Per germline, CDR1 LGHNA and CDR2 YNFKEQ. V shed 0 bases and J 2 bases; nucleotides not matched to a gene: 5. The CDR3 totals 18 residues. The CDR3 reads CASSQDPSGGFNTGELFF. The DNA of the CDR3 is TGTGCCAGCAGCCAAGATCCTAGCGGGGGGTTTAACACCGGGGAGCTGTTTTTT.

This chain connects TRBV30 to TRBJ1-1; D might be TRBD1 (6 bases). The V gene lost 0 bases and the J gene lost 5 bases, with 10 bases spanning the gap. Germline CDR1 reads GTSNPN; CDR2 reads SVGIG (reference sequence). This CDR3 is built from 13 residues. CDR3 nucleotide sequence: TGTGCCTGGAGTGTCCTAAGGGGGACTGAAGCTTTCTTT. Its protein is CAWSVLRGTEAFF.

The V and J genes are TRBV30 and TRBJ1-5, with D unclear. Trimming stripped 4 bases from V and 3 bases from J, with 13 bases between. Per the germline V gene, CDR1 is GTSNPN and CDR2 is SVGIG (reference sequence). This CDR3 is built from 14 residues. This CDR3 reads CAWIKSVHNQPQHF. The DNA for the CDR3 is TGTGCCTGGATTAAGAGCGTCCACAATCAGCCCCAGCATTTT.

This clone has just one count. The rearrangement joins TRBV7-2 to TRBJ1-2; 9 bases are shared with TRBD1. V dropped 5 bases and J dropped 1; count of bases not matched to a gene: 8. This CDR3 comprises 16 residues. Germline lookup yields CDR1 SGHTA and CDR2 FQGNSA. In DNA form, the CDR3 reads TGTGCCAGCAGCCGACGGGACAGGGAGGTTAACTATGGCTACACCTTC. Its translation: CASSRRDREVNYGYTF.

The chain joins TRBV5-1 to TRBJ2-3, with D possibly matching TRBD2 (6 bases). Trimming took off 5 bases at V and 0 bases at J, with 7 bases between the two ends. The length of the CDR3 is 13 residues. CDR1 is SGHRS, CDR2 YFSETQ, per germline. The CDR3 loop reads CASSRGSTDTQYF. In DNA, the CDR3 is TGCGCCAGCAGTCGGGGGAGCACAGATACGCAGTATTTT. The full variable domain, in which reference TRBV5-1 and TRBJ2-3 provide the parts outside the CDR3, is KAGVTQTPRYLIKTRGQQVTLSCSPISGHRSVSWYQQTPGQGLQFLFEYFSETQRNKGNFPGRFSGRQFSNSRSEMNVSTLELGDSALYLCASSRGSTDTQYFGPGTRLTVL.

The chain employs TRBV2 and TRBJ2-1; D possibly corresponds to TRBD2 (5 bases). The CDR3 sequence is 11 residues long. CDR1 SNHLY and CDR2 FYNNEI come from the germline V gene. The V end lost 8 bases, the J end lost 10 bases, and 12 bases lay between the germline ends. The CDR3, as DNA: TGTGCCAGCGGAATGGACTGGGAGCAGTTCTTC. Translating it yields CASGMDWEQFF.

Remarks on this clone: At one boundary the junction diverges from the germline segment, which might be a read error. The chain combines TRBV7-7 with TRBJ2-5, with a possible D match to TRBD2 (5 bases). The CDR3 contains 14 residues. Germline CDR1 SSHAT, CDR2 FNYEAQ (reference sequence). The CDR3 protein is CASSPGLFQETQYF. The CDR3 nucleotides read TGTGCTAGCAGCCCTGGACTCTTCCAAGAGACCCAGTACTTC.

The sample holds one count of this clone. This chain connects TRBV6-1 to TRBJ1-5; maybe TRBD1 (5 bases). V lost 6 bases, J lost 1 base, and 10 bases lay in between. Germline loops: CDR1 MNHNS, CDR2 SASEGT. CDR3 size: 14 residues. The CDR3 sequence is CASSPRGSNQPQHF. The DNA of the CDR3 is TGTGCCAGCAGCCCTAGGGGAAGCAATCAGCCCCAGCATTTT.

This chain links TRBV2 with TRBJ1-3; maybe TRBD1 (6 bases). Germline V gene sequence: CDR1 SNHLY, CDR2 FYNNEI. The CDR3 loop spans 15 amino acids. V lost 1 base, J lost 2 bases, and 9 bases lay in between. The CDR3 coding sequence is TGTGCCAGCAGTGAAGAGGGGGTGGCTGGAAACACCATATATTTT. Its translation is CASSEEGVAGNTIYF.

The chain carries TRBV4-1 and TRBJ2-2; the D gene is possibly TRBD1 (5 bases). This CDR3 is built from 15 residues. V lost 4 bases to trimming and J lost 7 bases, with 16 bases between them. The germline CDR1 and CDR2 sequences are MGHRA and YSYEKL. The CDR3 spells CASSRREGVDGELFF. CDR3 DNA sequence: TGCGCCAGCAGCCGCAGGGAAGGCGTTGACGGGGAGCTGTTTTTT.

The chain combines TRBV5-1 with TRBJ1-5; TRBD1 aligns across 7 bases. The germline V gene has CDR1 SGHRS and CDR2 YFSETQ. J lost 2 bases, V lost 0 bases, and 2 bases had no gene match. The length of the CDR3 is 15 residues. CDR3 residues: CASSLEGGGNQPQHF. The CDR3 DNA sequence: TGCGCCAGCAGCTTGGAAGGGGGCGGCAATCAGCCCCAGCATTTT.

The chain is built from TRBV20-1 and TRBJ1-4, with D unresolved. Germline V gene lookup returns CDR1 DFQATT and CDR2 SNEGSKA (reference sequence). The CDR3 has 11 residues. Trimming took 4 bases from V and 12 from J, leaving 12 bases between them. CDR3 DNA sequence: TGCAGTGCTAACCGGGATCCTGAACTGTTTTTT. It specifies CSANRDPELFF.

DNA of the CDR3: TGCGCCAGCAGCTCCACGGGACAGGGTATTAATGAAAAACTGTTTTTT. Protein sequence: CASSSTGQGINEKLFF. This chain uses TRBV5-1 with TRBJ1-4, with 9 bases aligning to TRBD1. Germline-derived CDR1 and CDR2 are SGHRS and YFSETQ. Germline trimming cut 3 bases from V and 4 bases from J; bases unmatched to any gene: 7. The CDR3 has 16 amino acids.

V and J are TRBV7-9 and TRBJ1-4; 9 bases agree with TRBD1. This CDR3 is built from 15 residues. The junction had 9 bases not matched to a gene; V was cut back by 5 bases and J by 8 bases. From germline, CDR1 is SEHNR and CDR2 FQNEAQ (reference sequence). The chain's CDR3 is CASSDPGQGEEKLFF. The CDR3 DNA is TGTGCCAGCAGCGACCCGGGACAGGGAGAAGAAAAACTGTTTTTT.

V gene TRBV5-6 combines with J gene TRBJ2-7, with D perhaps TRBD1 (6 bases). Trimming pared 2 bases from V and 4 bases from J, leaving 10 bases between. Germline CDR1 and CDR2: SGHDT and YYEEEE. The CDR3 length is 13 residues. The CDR3 sequence: CASSFPRGYEQYF. The CDR3 nucleotides are TGTGCCAGCAGCTTCCCCAGGGGTTACGAGCAGTACTTC. The full variable domain, in which reference TRBV5-6 and TRBJ2-7 provide the parts outside the CDR3, is DAGVTQSPTHLIKTRGQQVTLRCSPKSGHDTVSWYQQALGQGPQFIFQYYEEEERQRGNFPDRFSGHQFPNYSSELNVNALLLGDSALYLCASSFPRGYEQYFGPGTRLTVT.

The table lists this clone with a count of one. V usage is TRBV7-2 and J usage is TRBJ1-6; perhaps TRBD1 as D (5 bases). The length of the CDR3 is 15 residues. Trimming left V 6 bases short and J 0 bases short, with 9 bases between. Germline lookup yields CDR1 SGHTA and CDR2 FQGNSA. CDR3 region: CASRAGNSYNSPLHF. The CDR3 nucleotides read TGTGCCAGCAGAGCAGGGAACTCCTATAATTCACCCCTCCACTTT.

V usage is TRBV7-2 and J usage is TRBJ2-5; 15 nucleotides agree with TRBD2. CDR1 is SGHTA, CDR2 FQGNSA, per germline. The CDR3 extends over 15 amino acids. The V gene end was trimmed by 6 bases and the J gene end by 5 bases; junction bases not matched to a gene: 4. The CDR3 protein is CASRPGLAGGETQYF. In DNA form, the CDR3 reads TGTGCCAGCAGACCGGGACTAGCGGGAGGTGAGACCCAGTACTTC.

This chain connects TRBV19 to TRBJ1-5; possible D gene TRBD1, 5 bases. The V gene lost 0 bases and the J gene lost 0 bases, with 12 bases spanning the gap. Germline CDR1 LNHDA, CDR2 SQIVND (reference sequence). The CDR3 has 17 residues. This CDR3 is CASSIDGTGPSNQPQHF. The CDR3 DNA reads as TGTGCCAGTAGTATAGATGGTACAGGACCTAGCAATCAGCCCCAGCATTTT.

The rearrangement links TRBV15 to TRBJ2-4; 16 nucleotides align to TRBD2. CDR3 length equals 16 residues. The V segment lost 4 bases and the J segment 5 bases; nucleotides outside the gene matches: 2. Germline lookup yields CDR1 LNHNV and CDR2 YYDKDF (reference sequence). The CDR3 loop reads CATSTGLAGGENIQYF. For the CDR3, the DNA is TGTGCCACCAGCACGGGACTAGCGGGAGGGGAAAACATTCAGTACTTC.

The chain has TRBV19 and TRBJ1-3; D gene ambiguous. Looked up from germline, CDR1 is LNHDA and CDR2 is SQIVND (reference sequence). The CDR3 loop spans 14 amino acids. Trimming left V 3 bases short and J 0 bases short, with 6 bases between. The CDR3 spells CASSIAGSGNTIYF. The CDR3 bases are TGTGCCAGTAGTATCGCGGGCTCTGGAAACACCATATATTTT.